These 27 T cell receptor beta chains share one sample of origin, sequenced in a study of neoadjuvant anti-PD-1 for oral cavity cancer. Here immunoSEQ multiplex PCR was the method, and the copy in TCRdb shows in-frame clones only, minus some. The sample lists about 61,000 clones; roughly 84% were seen once. The sample in question was PBMCs, obtained before nivolumab (anti-PD-1) treatment. Receptor source: a person aged 40-85 years with oral cavity squamous cell carcinoma.

The chain is built from TRBV7-9 and TRBJ2-3; D gene uncertain. From germline, CDR1 is SEHNR and CDR2 FQNEAQ (reference sequence). Deletions cut 4 bases from V and 0 bases from J, with 11 bases between. The CDR3 sequence is 15 residues long. The CDR3 sequence: CASSSGVRSTDTQYF. The DNA for the CDR3 is TGTGCCAGCAGCTCGGGTGTGAGGAGCACAGATACGCAGTATTTT.

This chain uses TRBV6-5 with TRBJ2-3, with D hard to call. The CDR3 length is 16 residues. The V gene lost 0 bases and the J gene lost 3 bases, with 13 bases spanning the gap. Per germline, CDR1 MNHEY and CDR2 SVGAGI. CDR3 loop: CASSYSTAHRTDTQYF. The CDR3 coding sequence is TGTGCCAGCAGTTACTCGACGGCTCACCGAACAGATACGCAGTATTTT.

The chain links TRBV19 to TRBJ2-1; D ambiguous. Germline V gene lookup returns CDR1 LNHDA and CDR2 SQIVND (reference sequence). The CDR3 consists of 18 residues. The V end was cut by 3 bases, the J end by 1 base, with 19 bases between. The CDR3 here is CASSIGRHSSLSYNEQFF. Here the CDR3 DNA reads TGTGCCAGTAGTATTGGGCGACACTCGTCCCTGTCCTACAATGAGCAGTTCTTC.

This clone has a single count. The chain joins TRBV7-9 to TRBJ2-1; 7 nucleotides agree with TRBD2. This CDR3 contains 13 residues. Germline lookup yields CDR1 SEHNR and CDR2 FQNEAQ (reference sequence). The junction had 3 bases not matched to a gene; V was cut back by 4 bases and J by 6 bases. The CDR3 coding sequence is TGTGCCAGCAGCTCCTGGGAGGGCAATGAGCAGTTCTTC. Its protein is CASSSWEGNEQFF.

CDR3 nucleotides: TGCGCCAGCTGCGAGGGGCAGGTGGGTCCCTATACGCAGTATTTT. As protein: CASCEGQVGPYTQYF. The chain combines TRBV10-2 with TRBJ2-3; tentatively, D is TRBD1 or TRBD2 (5 bases each). V dropped 8 bases and J dropped 7 bases, with 22 bases sitting between them. CDR1 and CDR2 (germline): WSHSY, SAAADI. The length of the CDR3 is 15 residues.

J is TRBJ1-3 and V is TRBV15, with D maybe TRBD1 (5 bases). V lost 1 base and J 4 bases, leaving 17 bases between the germline ends. This CDR3 has 17 amino acids. The V gene's germline CDR1 is LNHNV and CDR2 YYDKDF (reference sequence). The CDR3: CATSRGRLAGTGNTIYF. The CDR3, as DNA: TGTGCCACCAGCAGAGGCCGGCTCGCGGGGACGGGAAACACCATATATTTT.

The sample holds a few counts of this clone. The rearrangement uses TRBV16 and TRBJ1-2; D not resolved. CDR3 length: 15 amino acids. In germline, CDR1 is KGHSY, CDR2 FQNENV. V was trimmed by 4 bases and J by 0 bases, leaving 12 bases between them. The CDR3 region has the DNA TGTGCCAGCAGCCCTACCATCGGGGCTAACTATGGCTACACCTTC. Encoded protein: CASSPTIGANYGYTF.

The chain couples TRBV6-5 to TRBJ2-1; a weak D match, TRBD1 (6 bases). Trimming cost V 2 bases and J 6 bases, with 11 bases left between them. The V gene's germline CDR1 is MNHEY and CDR2 SVGAGI. The CDR3 has 14 residues. This CDR3 reads CASSYVAGANEQFF. As DNA, the CDR3 is TGTGCCAGCAGTTACGTCGCAGGGGCCAATGAGCAGTTCTTC.

This chain connects TRBV4-2 to TRBJ2-3; 10 positions match TRBD2. The CDR3 sequence is 17 residues long. The trim removed 4 bases at V and 0 bases at J, leaving 7 bases unmatched. Germline V gene data show CDR1 as LGHNA and CDR2 as YNFKEQ. The CDR3 region is CASSRRSSGGSTDTQYF. The CDR3 DNA reads TGTGCCAGCAGCCGCCGCTCTAGCGGGGGTAGCACAGATACGCAGTATTTT.

The genes are TRBV14 and TRBJ2-3, with D perhaps TRBD1 or TRBD2 (5 bases each). V lost 0 bases and J 4 bases, leaving 17 bases between the germline ends. This CDR3 spans 17 amino acids. The germline gives CDR1 SGHDN, CDR2 FVKESK. The CDR3 coding sequence is TGTGCCAGCAGCCAAGAGAGGACGGGTGGGGGTGCAGATACGCAGTATTTT. Translating gives CASSQERTGGGADTQYF.

This rearrangement joins TRBV5-1 to TRBJ2-7, with 7 nucleotides matching TRBD2. The CDR3 length is 16 residues. V was pared by 4 bases and J by 1 base, with 11 bases of the junction left unmatched. CDR1 is SGHRS and CDR2 is YFSETQ in the germline V gene. DNA for the CDR3: TGCGCCAGCAGCCGAAGACTAGCCGTCCTATCCTACGAGCAGTACTTC. Protein product: CASSRRLAVLSYEQYF.

This rearrangement joins TRBV10-2 to TRBJ2-1; D is perhaps TRBD2 (5 bases). This CDR3 has 15 residues. The V gene's germline CDR1 is WSHSY and CDR2 SAAADI. V was trimmed by 5 bases and J by 11 bases, leaving 22 bases between them. In DNA, the CDR3 is TGCGCCAGCAGTCCGACTACCGCGCGGTCAAATCAGCAGTTCTTC. It translates to CASSPTTARSNQQFF.

This rearrangement joins TRBV29-1 to TRBJ2-5; 10 positions agree with TRBD1. This CDR3 is built from 13 residues. V lost 8 bases and J lost 4; bases outside the gene matches: 7. Per germline, CDR1 SQVTM and CDR2 ANQGSEA. CDR3 region: CSPGWDRGETQYF. The DNA for the CDR3 is TGCAGCCCCGGGTGGGACAGGGGAGAGACCCAGTACTTC.

This chain links TRBV4-1 with TRBJ1-5; D uncertain. The length of the CDR3 is 13 residues. Germline V gives CDR1 MGHRA, CDR2 YSYEKL. Trimming removed 8 bases from V and 3 bases from J, with 11 bases in between. The CDR3 DNA reads TGCGCCAGCGCGTTAGTTAACAATCAGCCCCAGCATTTT. Translation gives CASALVNNQPQHF.

The rearrangement links TRBV6-5 to TRBJ1-6, with TRBD1 matching 9 bases. Germline assignment: CDR1 MNHEY and CDR2 SVGAGI. CDR3 length: 13 amino acids. Trimming took 11 bases from V and 6 from J; bases not matched to a gene: 5. CDR3 coding DNA: TGTGCCGCCCGGGACAGGGTTAATTCACCCCTCCACTTT. This sequence encodes CAARDRVNSPLHF.

The chain joins TRBV6-4 to TRBJ1-1; D may be TRBD1 (5 bases). This CDR3 has 14 residues. Germline V gives CDR1 MRHNA, CDR2 SNTAGT. V was trimmed by 3 bases and J by 4 bases, leaving 12 bases between them. DNA for the CDR3: TGTGCCAGCAGTGAAGAAGCAGGGCTCACTGAAGCTTTCTTT. Its protein is CASSEEAGLTEAFF.

This chain links TRBV5-1 with TRBJ2-2; 7 nucleotides agree with TRBD1. Germline loops: CDR1 SGHRS, CDR2 YFSETQ. The CDR3 covers 15 residues. The J segment lost 7 bases and the V segment lost 0 bases, leaving 6 bases of the junction unmatched. This CDR3 reads CASSLGTGVFGELFF. The CDR3 DNA follows: TGCGCCAGCAGCTTGGGCACAGGGGTATTCGGGGAGCTGTTTTTT.

The rearrangement uses TRBV5-1 and TRBJ2-7; perhaps TRBD1 as D (6 bases). V shed 4 bases and J shed 5 bases, with 16 bases lying between them. Germline CDR1 reads SGHRS; CDR2 reads YFSETQ. The CDR3 sequence is 14 residues long. The CDR3 coding sequence is TGCGCCAGCAGCGCGGACAGTCGGATAAACGAGCAGTACTTC. Protein product: CASSADSRINEQYF. Filled out from reference TRBV5-1 and TRBJ2-7, the complete variable domain reads KAGVTQTPRYLIKTRGQQVTLSCSPISGHRSVSWYQQTPGQGLQFLFEYFSETQRNKGNFPGRFSGRQFSNSRSEMNVSTLELGDSALYLCASSADSRINEQYFGPGTRLTVT.

The chain has TRBV5-4 and TRBJ2-5; the match to TRBD1 covers 10 bases. CDR3 size: 15 residues. V lost 5 bases and J lost 5; bases outside the gene matches: 9. CDR1 is SGHNT, CDR2 YYREEE, per germline (reference sequence). The CDR3 coding sequence is TGTGCCAGCAGTCGGGACAGGGGCGCTGCGGAGACCCAGTACTTC. The encoded protein is CASSRDRGAAETQYF.

The chain is built from TRBV2 and TRBJ1-6; D unclear. Germline V gene lookup returns CDR1 SNHLY and CDR2 FYNNEI. The CDR3 is made up of 14 amino acids. V was cut by 6 bases and J by 0 bases, with 6 bases left in between. CDR3 sequence: CASRGSSYNSPLHF. CDR3 coding DNA: TGTGCCAGCAGGGGAAGCTCCTATAATTCACCCCTCCACTTT.

V gene TRBV2 combines with J gene TRBJ2-7; D is unclear. In germline, CDR1 is SNHLY, CDR2 FYNNEI. The CDR3 spans 12 residues. V lost 6 bases, J lost 7 bases, and 13 bases lay in between. The CDR3 region is CASSDLDEEQYF. The DNA for the CDR3 is TGTGCCAGCAGCGACCTGGACGAGGAGCAGTACTTC. Full variable domain (remainder filled in from reference TRBV2 and TRBJ2-7): EPEVTQTPSHQVTQMGQEVILRCVPISNHLYFYWYRQILGQKVEFLVSFYNNEISEKSEIFDDQFSVERPDGSNFTLKIRSTKLEDSAMYFCASSDLDEEQYFGPGTRLTVT.

This chain links TRBV2 with TRBJ1-5; D ambiguous. Trimming stripped 2 bases from V and 5 bases from J, with 4 bases between. CDR3 length: 12 residues. Germline V gene sequence: CDR1 SNHLY, CDR2 FYNNEI. CDR3: CASSEYYQPQHF. The CDR3 DNA reads TGTGCCAGCAGTGAATACTATCAGCCCCAGCATTTT.

V is TRBV2 and J is TRBJ1-5; 10 positions match TRBD1. This CDR3 is 16 amino acids long. The J segment lost 0 bases and the V segment lost 6 bases, leaving 5 bases of the junction unmatched. Germline loops: CDR1 SNHLY, CDR2 FYNNEI. CDR3: CASRTGGGYSNQPQHF. The CDR3 nucleotides read TGTGCCAGCAGGACAGGGGGCGGATATAGCAATCAGCCCCAGCATTTT.

This rearrangement joins TRBV28 to TRBJ2-7; 9 bases are shared with TRBD1. Germline CDR1 reads MDHEN; CDR2 reads SYDVKM. The CDR3 runs 15 residues. The ends lost 6 bases at V and 6 bases at J; junction bases unmatched: 12. The CDR3 region is CASRAGGTGSLEQYF. DNA for the CDR3: TGTGCCAGCAGGGCAGGGGGGACAGGGTCCCTCGAGCAGTACTTC. Full variable domain (missing parts from reference TRBV28 and TRBJ2-7): DVKVTQSSRYLVKRTGEKVFLECVQDMDHENMFWYRQDPGLGLRLIYFSYDVKMKEKGDIPEGYSVSREKKERFSLILESASTNQTSMYLCASRAGGTGSLEQYFGPGTRLTVT.

This chain links TRBV15 with TRBJ2-3; D is possibly TRBD2 (6 bases). The CDR3 runs to 15 residues. V dropped 3 bases and J dropped 4 bases, with 14 bases sitting between them. Germline V gene data show CDR1 as LNHNV and CDR2 as YYDKDF (reference sequence). The CDR3 nucleotides are TGTGCCACCAGCAGGCGATCGGGAGTGGCAGATACGCAGTATTTT. Protein sequence: CATSRRSGVADTQYF.

This rearrangement joins TRBV7-8 to TRBJ2-7; 7 nucleotides line up with TRBD1. After removal of 3 bases from V and 0 bases from J, the junction contained 5 bases not matched to a gene. The CDR3 runs to 15 residues. Germline CDR1 is SGHVS and CDR2 is FQNEAQ. CDR3: CASSFPGGSSYEQYF. CDR3 bases: TGTGCCAGCAGCTTCCCAGGGGGATCCTCCTACGAGCAGTACTTC.

The V call is TRBV20-1, the J call TRBJ1-1; the D gene is possibly TRBD1 (5 bases). This CDR3 is built from 11 residues. Germline CDR1 is DFQATT and CDR2 is SNEGSKA (reference sequence). V lost 7 bases, J lost 6 bases, and 12 bases lay in between. CDR3 amino acids: CSVPRDSEAFF. DNA for the CDR3: TGCAGTGTCCCTCGGGACTCTGAAGCTTTCTTT.